The present T cell receptor (beta chain) was sequenced within a study of shared clonotypes between healthy human individuals. General study results and limits: Expectations were that clonotype sharing among donors would be affected by sequencing depth.

The CDR3 totals 14 residues. Germline V gene sequence: CDR1 MNHNY, CDR2 SVGAGI (reference sequence). V gave up 5 bases and J gave up 0 bases, with 10 bases separating them. About this clone: Its specificity is unknown.

Only CD45RO-negative cells positively selected for CCR7 counted as naive CD8 cells, so terminally differentiated effector memory CD45RA+ cells were excluded. Every subset had its genomic DNA shared out evenly among several immunoSEQ plates. Clones were read by immunoSEQ multiplex PCR, and TCRdb kept only the in-frame ones, dropping some. Here the sample spans millions of clones, 85% to 95% being singletons. The V and J genes are TRBV6-6 and TRBJ1-1, with D perhaps matching TRBD1 (5 bases). The source of this sequence is a man younger than 35 in good health. Some clones in this sample may be carry-over from other donors' samples. The sample taken for sequencing was naive CD8+ T cells from PBMCs. CDR3 in DNA: TGTGCCAGCAGTAGCAGGGAAGTGAACACTGAAGCTTTCTTT. As protein: CASSSREVNTEAFF.